The clone carrying this T cell receptor beta chain was seen a few times. Germline values: CDR1 KGHDR, CDR2 SFDVKD. The CDR3 runs 12 residues. Deletions cut 9 bases from V and 4 bases from J, with 8 bases between. The data are from a study of T-cell memory formation after mild COVID-19. MiXCR, applied by TCRdb to the 5' RACE reads, yields one record per CDR3 protein. The repertoire includes approximately 270,000 distinct CDR3 sequences, roughly 15% of them detected once, and 23% sits in the top ten. What was sequenced was PBMCs or a T cell subset sorted from them (not recorded which). The clonotype was recovered from a man between 18 and 29 years old who had mild COVID-19 (a few samples of this study predate the infection). Cell type and time point are not known. The rearrangement uses TRBV24-1 and TRBJ2-2; weak D call: TRBD1 (5 bases). This CDR3 reads CATGASTGELFF. The DNA for the CDR3 is TGTGCCACCGGGGCGAGCACCGGGGAGCTGTTTTTT.